This T cell receptor beta chain was sequenced for a study of T cell responses to AZD1222 COVID-19 vaccine. Per germline, CDR1 SQVTM and CDR2 ANQGSEA. The CDR3 extends over 13 amino acids. V was clipped by 7 bases and J by 7 bases, with 19 bases between them. Assay: immunoSEQ multiplex PCR; the TCRdb copy retains only in-frame clones and omits some. The sample consists of tens of thousands of clones, around 82% of them appearing once. This clone was counted once. The chain links TRBV29-1 to TRBJ1-1, with D hard to call. This sequence was found in an adult in good health. This sample comprised peripheral blood, obtained on day 0 of AZD1222 vaccination. The DNA of the CDR3 is TGCAGCGCCCAGCGAGGCGAAACAGATGAAGCTTTCTTT. It encodes CSAQRGETDEAFF. Filled out from reference TRBV29-1 and TRBJ1-1, the complete variable domain reads SAVISQKPSRDICQRGTSLTIQCQVDSQVTMMFWYRQQPGQSLTLIATANQGSEATYESGFVIDKFPISRPNLTFSTLTVSNMSPEDSSIYLCSAQRGETDEAFFGQGTRLTVV.